Included here is one T cell receptor (beta chain) sequence, with context. Its cognate antigen is unknown. The repertoire was sequenced with immunoSEQ multiplex PCR; TCRdb's copy has only in-frame clones and lacks some. The data hold roughly 150,000 clones, with roughly 93% observed a single time. Whether given at about 4 or about 12 weeks, second doses were pooled. This sample was included in a study of T cell responses to AZD1222 COVID-19 vaccine. Study-wide results and caveats: Regions 160-218 and 743-854 dominated among vaccine-associated CD4 TCRs spanning spike. Among spike-specific TCRs, nearly half reportedly target unmutated variant regions. White British donors predominated, females outnumbered males, and clonal diversity was possibly underestimated.

The sequenced sample was peripheral blood, obtained 28 days after the second AZD1222 dose. This sequence was found in an adult who received the AZD1222 COVID-19 vaccine.

CDR3 protein: CASSQDTTSGPPNIQYF. DNA of the CDR3: TGCGCCAGCAGCCAAGATACTACTAGCGGGCCTCCAAACATTCAGTACTTC. This rearrangement joins TRBV4-1 to TRBJ2-4; 9 positions agree with TRBD2. The CDR3 length is 17 residues. Germline V lookup: CDR1 MGHRA, CDR2 YSYEKL. With V trimmed by 0 bases and J by 6 bases, 9 bases remained unmatched.